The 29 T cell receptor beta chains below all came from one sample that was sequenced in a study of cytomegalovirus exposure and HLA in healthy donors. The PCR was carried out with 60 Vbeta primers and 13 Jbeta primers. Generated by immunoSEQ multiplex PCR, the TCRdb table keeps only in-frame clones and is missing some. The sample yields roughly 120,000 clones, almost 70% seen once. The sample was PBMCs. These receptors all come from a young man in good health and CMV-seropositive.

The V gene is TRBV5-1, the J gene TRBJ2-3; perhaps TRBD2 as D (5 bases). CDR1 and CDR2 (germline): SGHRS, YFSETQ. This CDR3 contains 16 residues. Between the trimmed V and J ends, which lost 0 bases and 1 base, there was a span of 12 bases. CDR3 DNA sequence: TGCGCCAGCAGCTTGGTTCCGGGGTCCGGCACAGATACGCAGTATTTT. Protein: CASSLVPGSGTDTQYF. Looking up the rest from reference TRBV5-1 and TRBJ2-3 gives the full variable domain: KAGVTQTPRYLIKTRGQQVTLSCSPISGHRSVSWYQQTPGQGLQFLFEYFSETQRNKGNFPGRFSGRQFSNSRSEMNVSTLELGDSALYLCASSLVPGSGTDTQYFGPGTRLTVL.

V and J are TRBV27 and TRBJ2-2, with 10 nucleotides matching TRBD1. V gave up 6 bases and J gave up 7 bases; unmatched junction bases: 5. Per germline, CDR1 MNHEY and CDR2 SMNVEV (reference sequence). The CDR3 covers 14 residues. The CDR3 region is CASRKGQGVGELFF. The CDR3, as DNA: TGTGCCAGCAGAAAAGGACAGGGGGTCGGGGAGCTGTTTTTT.

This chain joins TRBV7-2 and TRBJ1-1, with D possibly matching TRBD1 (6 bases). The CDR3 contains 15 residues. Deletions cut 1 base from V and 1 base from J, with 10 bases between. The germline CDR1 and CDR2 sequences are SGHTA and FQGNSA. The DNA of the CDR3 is TGTGCCAGCAGCTTAGTAACAGGGACGAACACTGAAGCTTTCTTT. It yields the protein CASSLVTGTNTEAFF.

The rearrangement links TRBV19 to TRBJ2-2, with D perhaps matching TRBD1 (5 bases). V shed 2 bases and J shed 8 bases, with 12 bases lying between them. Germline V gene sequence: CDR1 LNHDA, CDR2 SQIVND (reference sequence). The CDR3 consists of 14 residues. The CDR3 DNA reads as TGTGCCAGTAGTATATTAGGGGAAGGGGGGGAGCTGTTTTTT. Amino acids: CASSILGEGGELFF. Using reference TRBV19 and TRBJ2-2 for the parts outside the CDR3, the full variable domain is DGGITQSPKYLFRKEGQNVTLSCEQNLNHDAMYWYRQDPGQGLRLIYYSQIVNDFQKGDIAEGYSVSREKKESFPLTVTSAQKNPTAFYLCASSILGEGGELFFGEGSRLTVL.

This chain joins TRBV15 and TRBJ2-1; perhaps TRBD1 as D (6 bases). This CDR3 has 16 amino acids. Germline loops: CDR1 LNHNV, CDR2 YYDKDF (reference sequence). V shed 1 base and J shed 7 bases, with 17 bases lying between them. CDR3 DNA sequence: TGTGCCACCAGCAGAGTCCCAGGGGTGGGGGCAAATGAGCAGTTCTTC. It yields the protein CATSRVPGVGANEQFF.

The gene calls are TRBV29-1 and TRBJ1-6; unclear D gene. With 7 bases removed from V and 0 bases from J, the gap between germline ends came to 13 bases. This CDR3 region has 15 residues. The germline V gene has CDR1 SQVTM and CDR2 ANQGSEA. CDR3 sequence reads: CSARTGSSYNSPLHF. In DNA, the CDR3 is TGCAGCGCCCGGACGGGGAGCTCCTATAATTCACCCCTCCACTTT. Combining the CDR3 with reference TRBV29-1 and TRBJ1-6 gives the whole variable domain SAVISQKPSRDICQRGTSLTIQCQVDSQVTMMFWYRQQPGQSLTLIATANQGSEATYESGFVIDKFPISRPNLTFSTLTVSNMSPEDSSIYLCSARTGSSYNSPLHFGNGTRLTVT.

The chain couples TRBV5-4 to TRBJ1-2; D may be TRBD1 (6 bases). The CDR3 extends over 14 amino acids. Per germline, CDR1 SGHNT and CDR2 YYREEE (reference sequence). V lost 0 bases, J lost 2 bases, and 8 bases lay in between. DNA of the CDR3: TGTGCCAGCAGCTTGGAACAGGGAAACTATGGCTACACCTTC. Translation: CASSLEQGNYGYTF.

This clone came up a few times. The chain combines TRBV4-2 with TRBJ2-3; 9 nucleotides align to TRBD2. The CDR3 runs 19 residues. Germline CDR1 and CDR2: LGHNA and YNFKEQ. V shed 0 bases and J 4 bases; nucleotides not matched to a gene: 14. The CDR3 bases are TGTGCCAGCAGCCAAGATGGAAGCGGGGGGATTGTGGGCCCAGATACGCAGTATTTT. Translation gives CASSQDGSGGIVGPDTQYF.

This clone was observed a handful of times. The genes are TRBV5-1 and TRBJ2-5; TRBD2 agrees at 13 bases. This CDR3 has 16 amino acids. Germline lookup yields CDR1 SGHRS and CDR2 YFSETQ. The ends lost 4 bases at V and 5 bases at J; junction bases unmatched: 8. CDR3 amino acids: CASSQWTSGRGETQYF. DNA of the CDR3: TGCGCCAGCAGCCAATGGACTAGCGGGAGAGGTGAGACCCAGTACTTC.

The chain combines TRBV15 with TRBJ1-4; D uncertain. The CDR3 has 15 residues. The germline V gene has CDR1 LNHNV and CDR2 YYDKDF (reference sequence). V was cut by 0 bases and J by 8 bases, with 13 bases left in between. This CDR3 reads CATSRDWRGLEKLFF. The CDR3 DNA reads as TGTGCCACCAGCAGAGATTGGCGAGGGTTAGAAAAACTGTTTTTT.

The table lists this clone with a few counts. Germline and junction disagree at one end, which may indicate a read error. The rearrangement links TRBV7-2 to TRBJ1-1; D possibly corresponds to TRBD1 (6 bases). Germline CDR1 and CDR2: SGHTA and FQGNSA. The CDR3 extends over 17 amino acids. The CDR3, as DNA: TGTGCCAGCACCTTAACACAGGGTTTGTGGTTTGACACTGAAGCTTTCTTT. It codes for CASTLTQGLWFDTEAFF.

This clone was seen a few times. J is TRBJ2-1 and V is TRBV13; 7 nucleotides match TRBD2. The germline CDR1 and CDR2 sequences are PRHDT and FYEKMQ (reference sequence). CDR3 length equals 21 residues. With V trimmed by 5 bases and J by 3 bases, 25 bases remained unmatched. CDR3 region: CASSPGSSGGGLSSIYNEQFF. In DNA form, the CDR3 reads TGTGCCAGCAGCCCCGGCTCTTCGGGCGGGGGACTCTCTTCGATCTACAATGAGCAGTTCTTC.

CDR3 protein: CASSLGGTNYGYTF. As DNA, the CDR3 is TGTGCCAGCAGTCTAGGCGGAACTAACTATGGCTACACCTTC. The rearrangement uses TRBV5-6 and TRBJ1-2; D is undetermined. The CDR3 contains 14 residues. The germline V gene encodes CDR1 SGHDT and CDR2 YYEEEE. The germline V and J ends were trimmed by 5 bases and 0 bases, with 11 bases remaining between them. The variable domain in full, completed from reference TRBV5-6 and TRBJ1-2, reads DAGVTQSPTHLIKTRGQQVTLRCSPKSGHDTVSWYQQALGQGPQFIFQYYEEEERQRGNFPDRFSGHQFPNYSSELNVNALLLGDSALYLCASSLGGTNYGYTFGSGTRLTVV.

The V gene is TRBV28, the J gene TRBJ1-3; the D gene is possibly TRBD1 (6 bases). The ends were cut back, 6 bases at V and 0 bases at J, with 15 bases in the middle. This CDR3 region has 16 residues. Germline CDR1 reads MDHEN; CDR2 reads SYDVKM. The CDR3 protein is CASSLLRDNSGNTIYF. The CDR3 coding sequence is TGTGCCAGCAGCCTCCTCCGGGACAACTCTGGAAACACCATATATTTT.

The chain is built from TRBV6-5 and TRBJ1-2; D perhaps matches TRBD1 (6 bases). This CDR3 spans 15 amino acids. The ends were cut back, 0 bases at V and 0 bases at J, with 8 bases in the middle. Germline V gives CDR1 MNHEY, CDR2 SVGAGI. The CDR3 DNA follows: TGTGCCAGCAGTTACTCGGCAGGGGCTAACTATGGCTACACCTTC. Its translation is CASSYSAGANYGYTF.

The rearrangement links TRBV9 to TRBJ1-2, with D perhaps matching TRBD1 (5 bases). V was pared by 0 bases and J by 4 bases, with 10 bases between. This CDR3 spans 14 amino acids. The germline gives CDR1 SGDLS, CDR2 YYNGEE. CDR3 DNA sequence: TGTGCCAGCAGCGTAGACTGGGGGGGCTATGGCTACACCTTC. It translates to CASSVDWGGYGYTF.

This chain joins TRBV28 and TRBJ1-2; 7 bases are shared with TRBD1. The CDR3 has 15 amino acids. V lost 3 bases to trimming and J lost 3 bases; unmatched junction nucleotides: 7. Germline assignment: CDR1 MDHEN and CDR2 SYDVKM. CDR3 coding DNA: TGTGCCAGCAGTTTCCTCACAGGGGAGGACTATGGCTACACCTTC. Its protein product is CASSFLTGEDYGYTF.

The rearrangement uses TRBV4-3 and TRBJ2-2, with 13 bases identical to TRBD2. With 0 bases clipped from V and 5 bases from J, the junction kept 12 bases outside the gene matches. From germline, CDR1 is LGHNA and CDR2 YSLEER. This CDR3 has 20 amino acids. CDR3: CASSQDLPLLAGGVTGELFF. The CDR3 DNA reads TGCGCCAGCAGCCAAGATCTTCCTCTACTAGCGGGAGGGGTTACCGGGGAGCTGTTTTTT.

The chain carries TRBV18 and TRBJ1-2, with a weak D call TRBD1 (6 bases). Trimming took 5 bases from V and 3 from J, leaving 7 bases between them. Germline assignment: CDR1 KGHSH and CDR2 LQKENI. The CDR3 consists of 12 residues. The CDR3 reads CASSGGDYGYTF. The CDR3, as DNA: TGTGCCAGCTCAGGGGGCGACTATGGCTACACCTTC.

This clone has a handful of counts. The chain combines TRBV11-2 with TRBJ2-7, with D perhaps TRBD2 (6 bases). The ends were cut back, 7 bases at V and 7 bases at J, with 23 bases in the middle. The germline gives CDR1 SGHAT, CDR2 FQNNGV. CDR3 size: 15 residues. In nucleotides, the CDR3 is TGTGCCAGCAAGCGTCTGGGGGGTTGGGATGAAGAGCAGTACTTC. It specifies CASKRLGGWDEEQYF.

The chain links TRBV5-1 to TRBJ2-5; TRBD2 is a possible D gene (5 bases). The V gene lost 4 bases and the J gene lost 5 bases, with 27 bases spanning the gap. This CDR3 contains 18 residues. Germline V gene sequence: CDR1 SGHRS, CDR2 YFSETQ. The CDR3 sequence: CASSIRQADGISGETQYF. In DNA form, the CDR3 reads TGCGCCAGCAGCATCCGACAAGCAGACGGGATATCTGGGGAGACCCAGTACTTC.

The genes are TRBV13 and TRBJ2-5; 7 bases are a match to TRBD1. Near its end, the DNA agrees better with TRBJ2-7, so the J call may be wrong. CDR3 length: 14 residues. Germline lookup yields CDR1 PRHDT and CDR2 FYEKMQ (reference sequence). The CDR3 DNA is TGTGCCAGCAGCCTCCGGGACAGCTCCTACGAGCAGTACTTC. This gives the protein CASSLRDSSYEQYF.

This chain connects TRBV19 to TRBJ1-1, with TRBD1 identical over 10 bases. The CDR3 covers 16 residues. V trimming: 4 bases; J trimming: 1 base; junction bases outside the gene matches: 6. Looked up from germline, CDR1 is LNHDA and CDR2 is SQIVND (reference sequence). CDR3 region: CASSTPRQGANTEAFF. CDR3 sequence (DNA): TGTGCCAGTAGTACGCCTCGACAGGGGGCGAACACTGAAGCTTTCTTT. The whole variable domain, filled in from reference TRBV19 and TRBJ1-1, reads DGGITQSPKYLFRKEGQNVTLSCEQNLNHDAMYWYRQDPGQGLRLIYYSQIVNDFQKGDIAEGYSVSREKKESFPLTVTSAQKNPTAFYLCASSTPRQGANTEAFFGQGTRLTVV.

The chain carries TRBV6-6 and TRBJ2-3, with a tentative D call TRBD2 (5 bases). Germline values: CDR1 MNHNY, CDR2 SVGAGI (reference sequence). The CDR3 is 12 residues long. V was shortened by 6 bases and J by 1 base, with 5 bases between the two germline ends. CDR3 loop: CASRGGTDTQYF. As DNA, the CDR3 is TGTGCCAGCAGGGGAGGCACAGATACGCAGTATTTT.

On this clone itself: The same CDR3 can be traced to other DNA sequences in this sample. This CDR3 is CASSQDPYGGQGNDGYTF. CDR3 DNA sequence: TGCGCCAGCAGCCAAGATCCTTACGGGGGGCAGGGTAATGATGGCTACACCTTC. This chain links TRBV4-3 with TRBJ1-2, with D possibly TRBD1 on 6 matching bases. The CDR3 is 18 amino acids. The V end was cut by 0 bases, the J end by 6 bases, with 23 bases between. The germline CDR1 and CDR2 sequences are LGHNA and YSLEER.

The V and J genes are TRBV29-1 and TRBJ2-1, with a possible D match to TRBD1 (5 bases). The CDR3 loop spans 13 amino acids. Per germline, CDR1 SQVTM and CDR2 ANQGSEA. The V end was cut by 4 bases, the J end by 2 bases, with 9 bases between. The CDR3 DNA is TGCAGCGTTGCAGGGTCGACCTACAATGAGCAGTTCTTC. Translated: CSVAGSTYNEQFF.

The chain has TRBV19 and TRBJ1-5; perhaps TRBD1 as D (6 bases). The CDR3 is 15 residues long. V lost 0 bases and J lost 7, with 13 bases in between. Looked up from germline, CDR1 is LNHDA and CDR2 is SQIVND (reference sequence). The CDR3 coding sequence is TGTGCCAGTAGTATAGAGGGGGGGCCTAGACAGCCCCAGCATTTT. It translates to CASSIEGGPRQPQHF.

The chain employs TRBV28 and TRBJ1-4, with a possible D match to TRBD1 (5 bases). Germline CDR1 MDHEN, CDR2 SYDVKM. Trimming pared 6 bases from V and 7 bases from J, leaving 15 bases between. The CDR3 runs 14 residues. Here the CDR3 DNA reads TGTGCCAGCAGCTTGGGGCGGGGCGGTGAAAAACTGTTTTTT. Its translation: CASSLGRGGEKLFF.

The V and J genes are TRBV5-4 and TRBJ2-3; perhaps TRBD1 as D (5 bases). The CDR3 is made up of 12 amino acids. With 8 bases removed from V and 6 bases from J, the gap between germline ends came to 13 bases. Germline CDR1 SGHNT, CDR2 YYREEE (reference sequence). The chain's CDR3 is CASYNGADTQYF. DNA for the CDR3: TGTGCCAGTTACAATGGGGCCGATACGCAGTATTTT.